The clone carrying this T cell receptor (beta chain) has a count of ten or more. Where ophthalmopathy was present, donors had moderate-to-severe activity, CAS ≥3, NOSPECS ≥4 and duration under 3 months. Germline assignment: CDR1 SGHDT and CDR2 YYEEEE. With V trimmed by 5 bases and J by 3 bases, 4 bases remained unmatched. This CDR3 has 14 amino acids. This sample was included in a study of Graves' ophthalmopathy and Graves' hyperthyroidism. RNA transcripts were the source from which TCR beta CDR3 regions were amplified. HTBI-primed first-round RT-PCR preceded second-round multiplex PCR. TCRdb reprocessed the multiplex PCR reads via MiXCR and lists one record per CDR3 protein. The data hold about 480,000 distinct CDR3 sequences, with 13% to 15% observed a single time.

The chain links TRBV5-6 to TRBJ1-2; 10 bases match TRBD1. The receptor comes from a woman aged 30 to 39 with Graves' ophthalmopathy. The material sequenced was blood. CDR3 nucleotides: TGTGCCAGCAGAAGGACAGGGGGGGACTATGGCTACACCTTC. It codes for CASRRTGGDYGYTF.